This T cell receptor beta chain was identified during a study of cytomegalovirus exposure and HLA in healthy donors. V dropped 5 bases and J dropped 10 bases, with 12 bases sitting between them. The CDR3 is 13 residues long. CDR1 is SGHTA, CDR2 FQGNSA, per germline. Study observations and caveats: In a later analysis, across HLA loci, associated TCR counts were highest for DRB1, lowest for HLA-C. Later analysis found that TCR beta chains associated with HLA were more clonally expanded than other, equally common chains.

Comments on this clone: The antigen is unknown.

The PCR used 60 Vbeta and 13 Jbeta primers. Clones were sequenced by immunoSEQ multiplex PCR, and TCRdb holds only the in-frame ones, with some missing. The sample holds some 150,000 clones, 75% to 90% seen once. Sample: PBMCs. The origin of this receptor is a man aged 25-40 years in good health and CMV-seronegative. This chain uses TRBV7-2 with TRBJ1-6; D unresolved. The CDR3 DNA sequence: TGTGCCAGCAGCCCCGGGAGTTACTCACCCCTCCACTTT. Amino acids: CASSPGSYSPLHF.